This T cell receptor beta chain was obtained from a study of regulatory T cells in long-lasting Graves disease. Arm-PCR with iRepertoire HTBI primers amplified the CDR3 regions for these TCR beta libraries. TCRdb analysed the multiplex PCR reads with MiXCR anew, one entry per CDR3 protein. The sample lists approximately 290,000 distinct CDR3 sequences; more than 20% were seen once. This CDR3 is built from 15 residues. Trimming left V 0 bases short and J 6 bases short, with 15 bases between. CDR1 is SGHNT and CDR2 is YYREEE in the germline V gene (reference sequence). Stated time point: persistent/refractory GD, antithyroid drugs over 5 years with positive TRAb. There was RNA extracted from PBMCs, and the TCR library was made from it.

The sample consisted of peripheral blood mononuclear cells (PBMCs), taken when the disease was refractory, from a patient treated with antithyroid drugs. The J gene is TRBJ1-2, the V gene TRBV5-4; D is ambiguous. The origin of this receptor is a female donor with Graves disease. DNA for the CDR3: TGTGCCAGCAGCTTGGGGACTCCGAGAGGAGATGGCTACACCTTC. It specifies CASSLGTPRGDGYTF.